This TCR beta chain was documented in a study of cytomegalovirus exposure and HLA in healthy donors. The PCR had 60 Vbeta and 13 Jbeta primers. The protocol was immunoSEQ multiplex PCR, while the TCRdb copy is restricted to in-frame clones and leaves out a portion. The data hold about 130,000 clones, with around 70% observed a single time. CDR1 and CDR2 from the germline V gene are SEHNR and FQNEAQ (reference sequence). Germline trimming cut 7 bases from V and 5 bases from J; bases unmatched to any gene: 5. The CDR3 has 13 residues. In this sample, this clone turned up once. It was healthy bone marrow donors who served as donors.

The sample taken for sequencing was PBMCs. The clonotype originates from a woman aged 40 to 55 in good health and CMV-seropositive. V is TRBV7-9 and J is TRBJ1-5, with 7 bases that match TRBD1. The CDR3 region is CASNRGVDQPQHF. CDR3 sequence (DNA): TGTGCCAGCAACAGGGGCGTCGATCAGCCCCAGCATTTT.